This T cell receptor (beta chain) was captured in a study of T-cell reconstitution after alpha-beta-depleted transplantation in children. This clonotype was counted ten times or more. The antigen remains unidentified. Study results and caveats: Several hundred expanded graft clones reportedly supplied alpha-beta T cells about two months after transplant. Among T cells one year after transplant, newly produced cells accounted for most counts and diversity.

The TCRbeta library was prepared with unique molecular identifiers. TCRdb redid the calling of the PCR reads with MiXCR, one entry per CDR3 protein. The sample records some 220,000 distinct CDR3 sequences, approximately 11% being singletons. The CDR3 totals 17 residues. CDR1 is MDHEN, CDR2 SYDVKM, per germline. V lost 3 bases to trimming and J lost 5 bases; unmatched junction nucleotides: 15. The rearrangement uses TRBV28 and TRBJ2-5, with TRBD1 matching 7 bases. This sequence was found in a child in the first two years of life with acute myeloid leukemia, due to receive a stem cell transplant. The sample consisted of PBMCs, taken before TCRalphabeta/CD19-depleted stem cell transplant. CDR3 nucleotides: TGTGCCAGCAGTTTGCCCCCTACAGGGGTTGGTGGGGAGACCCAGTACTTC. The encoded protein is CASSLPPTGVGGETQYF.